This T cell receptor beta chain derives from a study of T cells in Graves' hyperthyroidism and ophthalmopathy. TCR beta CDR3 regions were amplified from RNA transcripts. TCR CDR3 underwent first-round RT-PCR with the HTBI primer set. Using its own MiXCR run on the multiplex PCR reads, TCRdb lists one record per CDR3 protein. The sample contains a few hundred thousand distinct CDR3 sequences, approximately 23% of which appear only once. Duration under 3 months, a NOSPECS grade of at least 4, and a Clinical Activity Score of at least 3 characterized the ophthalmopathy patients. Those patients with uncontrolled infection, other autoimmune disease, pregnancy or lactation were excluded. From under 12 ml of fresh peripheral blood, PBMCs were isolated. The CDR3 loop spans 14 amino acids. Germline CDR1 SNHLY, CDR2 FYNNEI. V was shortened by 3 bases and J by 8 bases, with 13 bases between the two germline ends.

The chain carries TRBV2 and TRBJ1-4, with D perhaps TRBD1 (5 bases). Source material: blood. This TCR came from a woman between 65 and 79 years old with Graves' ophthalmopathy. The CDR3 here is CASSEFREGEKLFF. CDR3 sequence (DNA): TGTGCCAGCAGTGAGTTTCGGGAGGGGGAAAAACTGTTTTTT.